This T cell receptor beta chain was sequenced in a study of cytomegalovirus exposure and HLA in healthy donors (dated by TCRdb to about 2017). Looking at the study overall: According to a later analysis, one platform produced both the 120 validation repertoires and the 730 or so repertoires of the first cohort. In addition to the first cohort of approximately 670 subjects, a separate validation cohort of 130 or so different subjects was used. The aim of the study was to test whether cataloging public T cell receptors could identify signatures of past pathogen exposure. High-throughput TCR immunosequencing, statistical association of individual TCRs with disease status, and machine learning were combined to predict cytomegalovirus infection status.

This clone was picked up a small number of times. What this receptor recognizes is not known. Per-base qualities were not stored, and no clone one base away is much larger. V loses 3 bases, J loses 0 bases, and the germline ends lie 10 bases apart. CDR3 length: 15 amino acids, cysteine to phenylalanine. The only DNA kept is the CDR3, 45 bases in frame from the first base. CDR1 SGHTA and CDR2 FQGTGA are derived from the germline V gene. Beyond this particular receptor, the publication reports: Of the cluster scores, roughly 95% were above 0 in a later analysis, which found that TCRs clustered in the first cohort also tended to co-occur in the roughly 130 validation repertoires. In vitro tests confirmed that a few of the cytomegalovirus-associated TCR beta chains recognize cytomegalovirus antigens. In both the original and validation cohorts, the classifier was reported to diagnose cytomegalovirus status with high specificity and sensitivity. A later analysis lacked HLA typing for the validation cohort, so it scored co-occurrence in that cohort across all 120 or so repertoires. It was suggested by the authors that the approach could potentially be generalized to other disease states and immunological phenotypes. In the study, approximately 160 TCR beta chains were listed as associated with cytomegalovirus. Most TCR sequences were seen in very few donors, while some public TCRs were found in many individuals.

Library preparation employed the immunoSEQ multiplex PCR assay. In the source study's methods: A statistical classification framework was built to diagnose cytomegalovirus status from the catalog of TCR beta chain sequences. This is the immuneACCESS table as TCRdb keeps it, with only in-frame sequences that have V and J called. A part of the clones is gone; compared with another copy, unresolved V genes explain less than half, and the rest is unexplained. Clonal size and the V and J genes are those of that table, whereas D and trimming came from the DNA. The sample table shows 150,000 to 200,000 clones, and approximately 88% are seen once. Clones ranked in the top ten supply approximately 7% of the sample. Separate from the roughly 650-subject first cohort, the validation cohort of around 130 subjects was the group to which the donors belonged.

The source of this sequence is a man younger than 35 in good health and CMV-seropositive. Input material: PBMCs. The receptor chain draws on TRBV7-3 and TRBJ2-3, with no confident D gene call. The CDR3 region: CASSLTTSSTDTQYF. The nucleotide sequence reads TGTGCCAGCAGCTTGACGACTTCTAGCACAGATACGCAGTATTTT.